The 10 T cell receptor beta chains below all came from one sample that was sequenced in a study of T cell changes during pregnancy in multiple sclerosis. TCRdb's copy holds only in-frame clones and misses some; the assay was immunoSEQ multiplex PCR. The sample includes roughly 89,000 clones, 94% of them seen just once. The source material was peripheral blood, sampled after pregnancy. The receptor source for this set is a female donor in good health, enrolled as a control in a pregnancy study.

This chain connects TRBV19 to TRBJ2-1, with TRBD2 identical over 10 bases. The CDR3 is made up of 17 amino acids. V lost 3 bases, J lost 0 bases, and 5 bases stayed unmatched. Germline V CDR1 and CDR2: LNHDA, SQIVND (reference sequence). The CDR3 is CASSIVSGRSSYNEQFF. The DNA for the CDR3 is TGTGCCAGTAGTATTGTTAGCGGGAGGAGCTCCTACAATGAGCAGTTCTTC.

The chain carries TRBV28 and TRBJ2-7; 11 bases map to TRBD2. The CDR3 spans 14 residues. Germline assignment: CDR1 MDHEN and CDR2 SYDVKM. Trimming cost V 8 bases and J 5 bases; bases outside gene matches: 8. CDR3 loop: CASRTLAGGDEQYF. CDR3 DNA: TGTGCCAGCCGAACCTTAGCGGGAGGGGACGAGCAGTACTTC.

The chain joins TRBV28 to TRBJ2-3, with 8 bases fitting TRBD1. V lost 6 bases and J lost 3; bases outside the gene matches: 14. Per the germline V gene, CDR1 is MDHEN and CDR2 is SYDVKM. This CDR3 is built from 17 residues. CDR3 in DNA: TGTGCCAGCAGCCCCTATTTAGGACAGGGCCTAACAGATACGCAGTATTTT. This translates into CASSPYLGQGLTDTQYF.

The genes are TRBV4-1 and TRBJ2-7; 7 bases are a match to TRBD2. The CDR3 sequence is 14 residues long. Germline V lookup: CDR1 MGHRA, CDR2 YSYEKL. V lost 3 bases to trimming and J lost 3 bases; unmatched junction nucleotides: 5. CDR3 sequence reads: CASSHIRGDYEQYF. CDR3 DNA sequence: TGCGCCAGCAGCCACATCCGGGGGGACTACGAGCAGTACTTC.

CDR3 sequence: CASSLGASWTGELFF. CDR3 nucleotide sequence: TGTGCCAGCAGCTTAGGAGCTAGCTGGACCGGGGAGCTGTTTTTT. The gene calls are TRBV7-2 and TRBJ2-2; D is possibly TRBD2 (5 bases). V lost 1 base to trimming and J lost 5 bases, with 11 bases between them. The CDR3 consists of 15 residues. From germline, CDR1 is SGHTA and CDR2 FQGNSA.

The chain employs TRBV6-5 and TRBJ1-4; 7 bases are shared with TRBD1. CDR3 length: 13 amino acids. Germline CDR1 reads MNHEY; CDR2 reads SVGAGI. The V and J ends lost 8 bases and 5 bases, in that order; junction bases with no gene match: 5. CDR3 sequence reads: CASRGTENEKLFF. The CDR3 region has the DNA TGTGCCAGCCGCGGGACAGAGAATGAAAAACTGTTTTTT.

The sample holds one count of this clone. The rearrangement uses TRBV5-1 and TRBJ2-2, with TRBD1 matching over 8 bases. CDR1 and CDR2 (germline): SGHRS, YFSETQ. V shed 3 bases, J shed 0 bases, and the junction held 1 base outside the gene matches. This CDR3 is built from 15 residues. The CDR3 loop reads CASSSGQANTGELFF. Written as DNA, the CDR3 is TGCGCCAGCAGCTCGGGACAGGCGAACACCGGGGAGCTGTTTTTT.

The gene calls are TRBV2 and TRBJ2-1, with 8 positions matching TRBD2. This CDR3 is built from 14 residues. CDR1 and CDR2 from the germline V gene are SNHLY and FYNNEI. Trimming at V came to 6 bases and at J to 3 bases, leaving 4 bases not matched to a gene. CDR3 amino acids: CASRGTRNYNEQFF. The CDR3 DNA reads as TGTGCCAGCAGAGGGACTAGGAACTACAATGAGCAGTTCTTC.

This chain connects TRBV4-1 to TRBJ1-4; D is unclear. Between the trimmed V and J ends, which lost 0 bases and 6 bases, there was a span of 5 bases. The CDR3 totals 13 residues. From germline, CDR1 is MGHRA and CDR2 YSYEKL. Here the CDR3 reads CASSQEAHEKLFF. The CDR3 DNA reads as TGCGCCAGCAGCCAAGAGGCCCATGAAAAACTGTTTTTT.

This chain connects TRBV5-6 to TRBJ2-4, with D uncertain. This CDR3 has 13 amino acids. Per the germline V gene, CDR1 is SGHDT and CDR2 is YYEEEE. The V end was cut by 3 bases, the J end by 0 bases, with 4 bases between. The CDR3 DNA follows: TGTGCCAGCAGCTCCCTAGCCAAAAACATTCAGTACTTC. It specifies CASSSLAKNIQYF.